The entry below describes one TCR beta chain. Its target is unknown. This entry belongs to a study of OX40 agonist ivuxolimab in advanced cancers. Whole-study findings and limits: Clonal expansion from baseline to week 6 occurred in both CD4+ and CD8+ T cells.

Using immunoSEQ multiplex PCR, the repertoire was profiled, and TCRdb retains in-frame clones only, with some absent. This sample has 55,000 to 75,000 clones, with around four fifths found just once. Germline-derived CDR1 and CDR2 are ENHRY and SYGVKD. This CDR3 spans 15 amino acids. V was pared by 6 bases and J by 0 bases, with 6 bases of the junction left unmatched. The genes are TRBV10-3 and TRBJ2-5, with 8 bases that match TRBD2. Source: CD4+ or CD8+ T cells sorted from blood, taken in a trial of the OX40 agonist ivuxolimab. The TCR was taken from an adult with an advanced solid tumor such as melanoma, head and neck, liver or kidney cancer. In nucleotides, the CDR3 is TGTGCCATCAGAGATGAGCGGGAGTACCAAGAGACCCAGTACTTC. Protein: CAIRDEREYQETQYF.